A selection of T cell receptor beta chains follows, all from one sample in a study of long-term antiretroviral therapy in people with HIV. Measured with immunoSEQ multiplex PCR; TCRdb has only the in-frame clones, and not every one. The data hold about 35,000 clones, with 75% to 90% observed a single time. Source: unsorted PBMCs, taken 2.2 years after starting antiretroviral therapy. The receptor set was obtained from a man between 18 and 35 years old with HIV. The CDR3 runs from the conserved cysteine through the conserved F or W. A D gene is named only where the DNA matches it firmly. Only some rows state a clone size, as once, few, many or a class for expanded clones.

clone_size j_call v_call d_call cdr3_aa cdr3_nt
. TRBJ2-5 TRBV28 . CASRGSGRETQYF TGTGCCAGCAGAGGATCCGGCAGGGAGACCCAGTACTTC
. TRBJ2-4 TRBV19 . CASSIGTAPDIQYF TGTGCCAGTAGTATCGGGACCGCCCCAGACATTCAGTACTTC
. TRBJ2-7 TRBV4-2 . CASSPGLGEQYF TGTGCCAGCAGCCCAGGGCTGGGCGAGCAGTACTTC
. TRBJ2-5 TRBV28 . CASSRMSSIGEETQYF TGTGCCAGCAGTCGAATGAGCAGCATAGGGGAAGAGACCCAGTACTTC
few TRBJ2-7 TRBV5-5 . CASSLVGNEQYF TGTGCCAGCAGCTTGGTAGGGAACGAGCAGTACTTC
. TRBJ2-7 TRBV7-9 TRBD1 CASSPTGGYLDEQYF TGTGCCAGCAGTCCTACAGGGGGTTATCTTGACGAGCAGTACTTC
. TRBJ1-5 TRBV4-1 . CASSRLPTGNQPQHF TGCGCCAGCAGCCGACTACCGACAGGCAATCAGCCCCAGCATTTT
. TRBJ2-3 TRBV4-2 TRBD2 CASSQGGRAGTDTQYF TGTGCCAGCAGCCAAGGTGGGAGGGCCGGCACAGATACGCAGTATTTT
. TRBJ2-3 TRBV7-2 TRBD2 CASSRLAGVSGTDTQYF TGTGCCAGCAGTCGACTAGCGGGAGTTTCGGGCACAGATACGCAGTATTTT
. TRBJ2-5 TRBV13 . CASSLKALGRQETQYF TGTGCCAGCAGCTTAAAGGCTTTGGGACGGCAAGAGACCCAGTACTTC
. TRBJ1-4 TRBV12-5 . CASGFGLSNSPEKLFF TGTGCTAGTGGTTTTGGCCTTAGCAACAGTCCTGAAAAACTGTTTTTT
. TRBJ2-5 TRBV28 TRBD1 CASRPDRARGETQYF TGTGCCAGCCGCCCCGACAGGGCTCGCGGGGAGACCCAGTACTTC
once TRBJ2-7 TRBV15 TRBD1 CASSTRSTGAEQYF TGTGCCAGCTCAACACGATCCACAGGGGCTGAGCAGTACTTC
once TRBJ2-1 TRBV19 . CAVRGSYNEQFF TGTGCCGTGAGGGGATCCTACAATGAGCAGTTCTTC
. TRBJ1-5 TRBV4-1 TRBD1 CASRPTGGSNQPQHF TGCGCCAGCAGACCGACAGGGGGTTCCAATCAGCCCCAGCATTTT